What follows are 10 T cell receptor beta chains derived from one specimen sequenced in a study of T-cell reconstitution after alpha-beta-depleted transplantation in children. Molecular barcoding with unique molecular identifiers was used for the TCRbeta library. TCRdb passed the PCR reads through MiXCR, listing each CDR3 protein once. The sample yields about 260,000 distinct CDR3 sequences, approximately 8.9% seen once. Here the sequenced sample was PBMCs, mostly from graft donor cells, taken 180 days after TCRalphabeta/CD19-depleted stem cell transplant. These receptors were collected from a male patient under 18 who had a stem cell transplant for acute lymphoblastic leukemia, so the T cells may come from the graft donor.

This clonotype was observed many times. The J gene is TRBJ2-1, the V gene TRBV20-1, with 11 nucleotides matching TRBD2. The CDR3 has 15 amino acids. Germline V gene sequence: CDR1 DFQATT, CDR2 SNEGSKA (reference sequence). V shed 5 bases and J 12 bases; nucleotides not matched to a gene: 15. CDR3 protein: CSAGGLAENLRGQFF. Written as DNA, the CDR3 is TGCAGTGCTGGGGGACTAGCGGAAAACCTTCGGGGGCAGTTCTTC.

The sample holds many counts of this clonotype. The J gene is TRBJ2-1, the V gene TRBV4-3; TRBD1 is a possible D gene (6 bases). Germline CDR1 and CDR2: LGHNA and YSLEER. The CDR3 is made up of 15 amino acids. The V gene lost 0 bases and the J gene lost 9 bases, with 15 bases spanning the gap. CDR3 in DNA: TGCGCCAGCAGCCAAGAAAGGGGGACCTGGGCTGAGCAGTTCTTC. It codes for CASSQERGTWAEQFF.

In this sample, this clonotype turned up many times. The rearrangement uses TRBV7-8 and TRBJ1-5; unclear D gene. Deletions cut 5 bases from V and 6 bases from J, with 14 bases between. The CDR3 is made up of 14 amino acids. Germline CDR1 is SGHVS and CDR2 is FQNEAQ. The CDR3: CASSPSGRVQPQHF. CDR3 DNA sequence: TGTGCCAGCAGCCCTTCGGGAAGGGTTCAGCCCCAGCATTTT.

The chain has TRBV5-1 and TRBJ2-3, with TRBD2 identical over 8 bases. The germline CDR1 and CDR2 sequences are SGHRS and YFSETQ. The J segment lost 0 bases and the V segment lost 5 bases, leaving 2 bases of the junction unmatched. This CDR3 has 14 residues. The CDR3 DNA reads as TGCGCCAGCAGACTAGCGGCTAGCACAGATACGCAGTATTTT. It is translated as CASRLAASTDTQYF.

The sample holds a few counts of this clonotype. The chain recombines TRBV24-1 with TRBJ2-7; TRBD1 might be the D (5 bases). The length of the CDR3 is 14 residues. Trimming took off 4 bases at V and 5 bases at J, with 14 bases between the two ends. In germline, CDR1 is KGHDR, CDR2 SFDVKD. The CDR3 DNA is TGTGCCACCAGTGACCCCGGACACGCGAACGAGCAGTACTTC. Translation gives CATSDPGHANEQYF.

This clonotype has a count of ten or more. The chain links TRBV5-6 to TRBJ1-1; D perhaps matches TRBD1 (5 bases). With 4 bases removed from V and 4 bases from J, the gap between germline ends came to 11 bases. The CDR3 is 13 amino acids. Germline lookup yields CDR1 SGHDT and CDR2 YYEEEE. As DNA, the CDR3 is TGTGCCAGCAGCAGACAGTCCTCCACTGAAGCTTTCTTT. Its translation is CASSRQSSTEAFF.

In this sample, this clonotype turned up many times. V and J are TRBV7-9 and TRBJ2-2, with 8 bases matching TRBD2. Germline-derived CDR1 and CDR2 are SEHNR and FQNEAQ (reference sequence). The CDR3 is made up of 18 amino acids. V lost 5 bases to trimming and J lost 1 base; unmatched junction nucleotides: 12. The CDR3 region is CASSPITPLAGNTGELFF. DNA of the CDR3: TGTGCCAGCAGCCCGATCACGCCTCTAGCGGGGAACACCGGGGAGCTGTTTTTT.

This clonotype showed up many times. This chain uses TRBV29-1 with TRBJ2-1; D not certain. This CDR3 has 10 residues. V was shortened by 4 bases and J by 6 bases, with 4 bases between the two germline ends. CDR1 and CDR2 (germline): SQVTM, ANQGSEA. The DNA for the CDR3 is TGCAGCGTTGTTCCCAATGAGCAGTTCTTC. It specifies CSVVPNEQFF.

At least ten counts were recorded for this clonotype. The CDR3 coding sequence is TGTGCCATCAGTGCTAACGAATTACATACGCAGTATTTT. Its translation is CAISANELHTQYF. The chain combines TRBV10-3 with TRBJ2-3; D is ambiguous. This CDR3 spans 13 amino acids. The V end lost 4 bases, the J end lost 7 bases, and 12 bases lay between the germline ends. Germline V CDR1 and CDR2: ENHRY, SYGVKD.

This clonotype was observed many times. The V call is TRBV18, the J call TRBJ1-1; perhaps TRBD1 as D (6 bases). The CDR3 loop spans 14 amino acids. V lost 2 bases to trimming and J lost 1 base, with 8 bases between them. Germline V gives CDR1 KGHSH, CDR2 LQKENI. The CDR3 loop is CASSPGTKNTEAFF. The CDR3 DNA reads as TGTGCCAGCTCACCAGGGACAAAGAACACTGAAGCTTTCTTT.